In its sample, the clone carrying this T cell receptor beta chain was seen once. The source of the sample is a study of Ad26.COV2.S vaccination and SARS-CoV-2 variants. Study-level background: The study gave Ad26.COV2.S intramuscularly, once or twice 56 days apart.

Sequenced by immunoSEQ multiplex PCR; TCRdb stores in-frame clones only, minus some. Altogether 240,000 or so clones are present, around 89% being singletons, with the ten largest covering 9.5% to 12%. Sample treatment: some 19 received Ad26.COV2.S at low or high dose, single or two shots; about five received placebo; per-sample allocation not given. Samples came from day 63 after the first vaccine or placebo injection. The V gene lost 11 bases and the J gene lost 5 bases, with 15 bases spanning the gap. This CDR3 is 13 amino acids long. The germline CDR1 and CDR2 sequences are ENHRY and SYGVKD. This TCR was sampled from a person aged 18-60 years who received the Ad26.COV2.S COVID-19 vaccine or a placebo. Here the sequenced sample was peripheral blood, taken in a trial of Ad26.COV2.S vaccine versus placebo. The chain joins TRBV10-3 to TRBJ2-2; D unclear. The CDR3 protein is CAHGQASTGELFF. DNA for the CDR3: TGTGCCCATGGGCAGGCAAGTACCGGGGAGCTGTTTTTT.